This TCR beta chain was sequenced in a study of cytomegalovirus exposure and HLA in healthy donors (dated by TCRdb to between 2016 and 2019). Study-level background: In an earlier analysis of 450 to 750 of the donors, 250 to 350 Gb of sequence data and 90 million to 120 million unique TCR beta sequences from roughly 200 million T cells were reported. An early release covering around 630 HLA-typed donors comprised approximately 290 gigabases of sequencing data and around 80 million unique TCR sequences. Of the 350 to 450 genotyped donors, about 80% fell in the genetic ancestry cluster associated with self-reported Caucasian donors. The study was designed to test whether signatures of past pathogen exposure could be identified by cataloging public T cell receptors. The study profiled the T cell repertoires of under 850 subjects by immunosequencing and related them to cytomegalovirus serostatus. A separate validation cohort of roughly 130 different subjects was used in addition to the roughly 700-subject first cohort. To predict cytomegalovirus infection status, the study brought together high-throughput TCR immunosequencing, statistical association of individual TCRs with disease status, and machine learning. To study patterns of TCR occurrence, a later analysis re-analyzed previously published TCR beta repertoires from 500 to 850 donors and added high-resolution HLA genotyping. The later analysis used no new phenotypic data to find candidate immune exposures, relying instead on TCR beta sequences and their occurrence across donors. To decide whether each TCR beta V gene segment behaved as functional or pseudogenic, an earlier analysis of some 600 of the donors relied on high-throughput TCR beta sequencing. Donor age, sex, ethnicity and CMV serostatus were compiled alongside the repertoire data. A later genetic analysis took genome-wide SNP genotypes for about 65% of the 666 donors and used that subset as a discovery cohort. Every repertoire in the discovery cohort had been generated on one and the same sequencing platform. Class I and class II HLA loci were covered by the typing at four-digit resolution. The number of donors typed differed by locus, with roughly 629-640 for A, B, C, DRB1 and DQB1, around 560 for DQA1, 600 to 610 for DPA1, and around 450 for DPB1. A handful of DR-DQ haplotypes were treated as single units for association and clustering because of strong linkage in the cohort. Among roughly 400 genotyped donors of the cohort, an average of about 240,000 unique TCR beta nucleotide sequences were sequenced per donor, roughly 20% of them non-productive.

Of note for this clone: The clone's antigen remains unknown. No clone much larger than this one lies a single base away; base qualities are absent.

General conclusions and limits of the study: Presence/absence analyses assumed roughly uniform sequencing depth across donors, an assumption that may not hold. In an earlier analysis of some 500 of the donors, most TCR beta V segments appeared in productive rearrangements about 90% or about 30% of the time, broadly matching IMGT annotations. In vitro tests confirmed that a few of the cytomegalovirus-associated TCR beta chains recognize cytomegalovirus antigens. Several of the top co-occurrence clusters appeared to be linked to parvovirus B19, influenza, CMV and Epstein-Barr virus, according to a later analysis. In the study, 150 to 200 TCR beta chains were listed as associated with cytomegalovirus. Because counts were too low, seventeen rarely observed V segments, including chromosome 9 orphons, were left out of the earlier analysis of over 550 of the donors. Correlated functional status among segregating V segments might be attributable to linkage disequilibrium, but an unknown experimental factor could not be ruled out. In this cohort, only TCR beta chains were sequenced, and detectable features were limited by the absence of alpha or paired-chain data. A later genetic analysis reported fewer N-insertions in productive TCRs among donors in an Asian-associated ancestry cluster than the roughly 690-donor mean. In a later analysis, the rate of TCR association differed among HLA loci, with DRB1 alleles having the most associated TCRs and HLA-C alleles having the fewest. The only immune exposure information available for the cohort was CMV serostatus. According to the authors, the approach could potentially be generalized to other disease states and immunological phenotypes. While some public TCRs were present in many individuals, most TCR sequences turned up only very rarely across donors. A cluster of highly shared sequence variants was judged likely to be a technical artifact of the sequencing pipeline. In a later analysis, HLA-associated TCR beta chains were found to be more clonally expanded and to have lower generation probabilities than equally common non-associated chains. Because HLA typing was missing for some donors at each locus, association tests included only the typed subset. V-gene and J-gene trimming of TCR beta chains was associated with a missense DCLRE1C variant in a later genetic analysis, and the association was replicated in an independent cohort. When HLA alleles, especially DR and DQ, strongly co-occurred, attributing TCR associations to individual alleles was difficult. In a later analysis, most CMV-associated TCR beta chains were found to appear HLA-restricted, with HLA associations seemingly driven largely by CMV exposure. The classifier was reported to diagnose cytomegalovirus status with high specificity and sensitivity in both the original and validation cohorts. A later analysis associated some 17,000 TCR beta sequences with specific HLA alleles at a false discovery rate of 0.05. A further reported finding was that TCR beta sequences accurately predicted the HLA-A and HLA-B alleles for most subjects in the first cohort.

The cohort was made up of several hundred healthy bone marrow donors. All cohort members were sampled while nominally healthy, although unrecorded immune exposures were likely present. The donor tested CMV seronegative, placing the donor among the 350 to 400 seronegative members of the cohort. A peripheral blood sample was collected from each donor, and TCR beta sequencing was performed on peripheral blood mononuclear cells. The Qiagen DNeasy Blood Extraction Kit was used to extract genomic DNA from the blood cell samples. Libraries were constructed by the immunoSEQ multiplex PCR assay. For the multiplex PCR, a mixture combining 60 forward primers for TCR Vbeta segments and 13 reverse primers for TCR Jbeta segments was used. Amplification of the CDR3 region of rearranged TCR beta genes was performed with a multiplex PCR assay on genomic DNA. The Illumina HiSeq System was used to sequence the amplified TCR beta libraries as 87-base-pair reads. The paper's data handling went like this. Across the 670 or so repertoires, a later analysis counted 60 million to 90 million unique TCR beta chains, around 11 million of which were shared by at least two donors. Raw reads were error-corrected and collapsed into unique sequences by a nearest-neighbor algorithm in which closely related sequences were merged to remove PCR and sequencing errors. V, D and J gene segments were assigned by aligning CDR3 sequences to IMGT reference sequences. For a sequence to be retained, a match of at least six nucleotides was required to both a V gene segment and a J gene segment. A rearrangement was called productive if the CDR3 had no stop codons and remained in frame with V and J, and every other rearrangement was called non-productive. CDR3 was defined according to IMGT convention as the region running from the second conserved V-encoded cysteine to the conserved J-encoded phenylalanine. Sequences without an unambiguous match to a single V gene segment were excluded from the earlier analysis of about 600 of the donors. An earlier analysis of approximately 590 of the donors classified V segments as functional when productive rearrangements were above 56.7% and as segregating when the standard deviation between donors was above 5%. A statistical classification framework was built for diagnosing cytomegalovirus status from the catalog of TCR beta chain sequences. V and J gene assignment, in a later analysis, came from comparing TCR nucleotide sequences with IMGT/GENE-DB human TR gene sequences. In a later analysis, CDR3 sequences and most-parsimonious VDJ recombination scenarios were assigned using the TCRdist pipeline. In a later analysis, each TCR beta chain was defined by its CDR3 amino acid sequence together with its V-gene family, and reads lacking a unique V-gene family were excluded. As a way to deal with suspected cross-contamination and a sequencing artifact, a later analysis dropped more than 500 nucleotide sequences that were highly shared and had low generation probability. For each public chain, a later analysis derived a clonal expansion index from normalized ranks of inferred template counts within each repertoire. In a later analysis, generation probabilities were computed with a VDJ recombination model fitted to out-of-frame rearrangements, and the resulting probabilities were checked against IGoR. A later analysis scored TCR-TCR, TCR-HLA and TCR-CMV co-occurrence with hypergeometric tests, applying a repertoire-size bias correction to TCR pairs. In a later analysis, false discovery rates were estimated by permuting HLA or CMV assignments 20 times. In a later analysis, co-occurring TCRs were grouped using DBSCAN, with TCRdist sequence similarity added in when clustering inside HLA-allele-positive subsets. Co-occurrence clustering excluded repertoires with fewer than 30,000 or more than 120,000 public chains, plus five with anomalous nucleotide sharing. TCRdb obtained this table from immuneACCESS and retained in-frame rearrangements with V and J assigned. These tables miss some clones; where compared with another copy, unresolved V genes account for less than half of the shortfall, and the remainder is unexplained. V and J calls and clone size are given by that table; D and trimming were obtained from the DNA. For this sample the table gives under 250,000 clones, of which 70% to 90% were detected only once. About 2% of the sample is taken by the ten largest.

Sequencing was performed on PBMCs. The receptor was derived from a woman aged 45-65 years in good health and CMV-seronegative.

The CDR3 is CASSELNRGATEAFF. The nucleotide sequence reads as follows: TGTGCCAGCAGTGAATTGAACAGGGGGGCAACTGAAGCTTTCTTT. The sequence is built from TRBV25-1 and TRBJ1-1, with TRBD1 matching 8 junction bases. Including cysteine and phenylalanine, the CDR3 has 15 amino acids. Here the CDR3 DNA is all that survives: 45 bases in frame from base 1. V and J are trimmed by 1 base and 5 bases, and the gene matches miss 6 bases of the junction. The germline V gene gives CDR1 as MGHDK and CDR2 as SYGVNS.